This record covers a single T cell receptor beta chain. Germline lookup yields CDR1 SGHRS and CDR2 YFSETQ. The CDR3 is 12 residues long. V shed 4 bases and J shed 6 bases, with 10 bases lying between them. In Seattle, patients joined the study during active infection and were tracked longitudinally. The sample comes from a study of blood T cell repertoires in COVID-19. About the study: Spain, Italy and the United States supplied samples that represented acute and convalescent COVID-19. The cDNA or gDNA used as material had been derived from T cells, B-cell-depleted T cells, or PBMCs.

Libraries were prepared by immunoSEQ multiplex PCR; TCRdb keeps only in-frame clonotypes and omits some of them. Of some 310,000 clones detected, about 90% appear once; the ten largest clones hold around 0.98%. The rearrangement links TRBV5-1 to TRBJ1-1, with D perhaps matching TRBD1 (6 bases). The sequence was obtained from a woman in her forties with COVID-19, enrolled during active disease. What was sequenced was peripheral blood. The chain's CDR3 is CASSLQGPEAFF. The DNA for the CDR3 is TGCGCCAGCAGCCTACAGGGACCTGAAGCTTTCTTT.